A single sample is the source of the 2 T cell receptor beta chains below, sequenced in a study of blood T cell repertoires in COVID-19 (dated by TCRdb to about 2020). The library came from the immunoSEQ multiplex PCR assay. TCRdb took over this immuneACCESS table, retaining in-frame rearrangements with V and J assigned. Such tables are incomplete; in checked studies, under half of the missing clones stem from an unresolved V gene, and the remainder is unexplained. The sample table lists under 300,000 clones, about 86% of them with a count of one. The top ten clones comprise 6.2% of the sample. The sequenced sample was peripheral blood. These receptors were collected from a man in his sixties with acute or convalescent COVID-19.

CDR3 region: CASSRQGQSNEAFF. In nucleotides, the CDR3 is TGCGCCAGCAGCCGACAGGGACAGAGCAATGAAGCTTTCTTT. The chain links TRBV5-1 to TRBJ1-1; 7 bases map to TRBD1. This CDR3 contains 14 residues. Germline assignment: CDR1 SGHRS and CDR2 YFSETQ. V lost 4 bases and J lost 7; bases outside the gene matches: 10.

The chain employs TRBV19 and TRBJ1-1; 9 nucleotides agree with TRBD1. The germline CDR1 and CDR2 sequences are LNHDA and SQIVND (reference sequence). The CDR3 is 16 amino acids. Trimming removed 5 bases from V and 1 base from J; junction bases left unmatched: 8. CDR3 protein: CASSVQGALSNTEAFF. CDR3 nucleotide sequence: TGTGCCAGTAGTGTACAGGGGGCATTATCGAACACTGAAGCTTTCTTT. Together with reference TRBV19 and TRBJ1-1, the CDR3 gives the full variable domain: DGGITQSPKYLFRKEGQNVTLSCEQNLNHDAMYWYRQDPGQGLRLIYYSQIVNDFQKGDIAEGYSVSREKKESFPLTVTSAQKNPTAFYLCASSVQGALSNTEAFFGQGTRLTVV.